This TCR beta chain is drawn from a study of neurological immune-mediated disorders. The germline V and J ends were trimmed by 5 bases and 5 bases, with 18 bases remaining between them. CDR1 and CDR2 from the germline V gene are LNHNV and YYDKDF (reference sequence). The CDR3 is 15 residues long. The table lists this clonotype with many counts. Each CDR3 protein gets one entry after TCRdb re-called the 5' RACE reads with MiXCR. This table has tens of thousands of distinct CDR3 sequences, around 2.6% appearing once. The sequencing sample was made of PBMCs. The J gene is TRBJ2-5, the V gene TRBV15, with a tentative D call TRBD2 (6 bases). This clonotype was obtained from a woman aged 25 to 45 with multiple sclerosis. Here the CDR3 DNA reads TGTGCCACCAGCGGAGGGACCCCCGAAGAGGAGACCCAGTACTTC. The encoded protein is CATSGGTPEEETQYF.